This passage covers 16 T cell receptor beta chains from one sample sequenced in a study of identifying expanded T cells in peripheral blood. TCRdb's table, derived via immunoSEQ multiplex PCR, lists solely in-frame clones and lacks some. Of 90,000 to 110,000 clones in the sample, 88% were seen once. Sequences were obtained from blood. The source is a person aged 18 to 69 in good health.

V usage is TRBV19 and J usage is TRBJ1-2; weak D call: TRBD1 (5 bases). Germline CDR1 reads LNHDA; CDR2 reads SQIVND (reference sequence). The V and J ends lost 1 base and 8 bases respectively, with 11 bases between them. CDR3 length: 13 amino acids. CDR3 region: CASSIVPREGYTF. CDR3 nucleotides: TGTGCCAGTAGTATAGTACCCAGGGAAGGCTACACCTTC.

The chain has TRBV19 and TRBJ1-2, with D unresolved. CDR3 length: 13 amino acids. Germline lookup yields CDR1 LNHDA and CDR2 SQIVND (reference sequence). Trimming removed 9 bases at V and 4 bases at J, with 15 bases between. The CDR3: CASQLRLGYGYTF. The CDR3 region has the DNA TGTGCCAGCCAGCTGAGGTTGGGCTATGGCTACACCTTC.

The sample holds a few counts of this clone. The chain recombines TRBV30 with TRBJ2-3; D is undetermined. There are 11 residues in the CDR3. Germline CDR1 is GTSNPN and CDR2 is SVGIG (reference sequence). With 4 bases removed from V and 6 bases from J, the gap between germline ends came to 8 bases. The CDR3 bases are TGTGCCTGGATGGGCTCGGATACGCAGTATTTT. This sequence encodes CAWMGSDTQYF.

The chain employs TRBV25-1 and TRBJ1-2; perhaps TRBD1 as D (5 bases). Germline CDR1 reads MGHDK; CDR2 reads SYGVNS. The CDR3 is made up of 14 amino acids. Trimming cost V 5 bases and J 8 bases, with 18 bases left between them. The DNA for the CDR3 is TGTGCCAGCAGTCCCTCGGGGACCTATGGAGGCTACACCTTC. Residues: CASSPSGTYGGYTF.

This rearrangement joins TRBV30 to TRBJ2-3, with TRBD2 as a possible D gene (6 bases). CDR1 is GTSNPN, CDR2 SVGIG, per germline (reference sequence). V was cut by 1 base and J by 2 bases, with 13 bases left in between. CDR3 length equals 15 residues. The CDR3 DNA sequence: TGTGCCTGGAGTGGCCAGGGAGGATTCACAGATACGCAGTATTTT. It is translated as CAWSGQGGFTDTQYF.

The CDR3 region is CASSPGQPLTDTQYF. Here the CDR3 DNA reads TGTGCCAGCAGCCCCGGACAGCCTCTCACAGATACGCAGTATTTT. The chain recombines TRBV7-9 with TRBJ2-3, with a weak D call TRBD1 (6 bases). The germline V and J ends were trimmed by 5 bases and 2 bases, with 14 bases remaining between them. This CDR3 has 15 amino acids. Looked up from germline, CDR1 is SEHNR and CDR2 is FQNEAQ (reference sequence).

The chain combines TRBV6-5 with TRBJ2-7, with 10 nucleotides matching TRBD1. The CDR3 loop spans 15 amino acids. Germline V gene data show CDR1 as MNHEY and CDR2 as SVGAGI. V shed 6 bases, J shed 3 bases, and the junction held 8 bases outside the gene matches. CDR3 sequence (DNA): TGTGCCAGCAGGGAAACCGGGACAGGGGTCTACGAGCAGTACTTC. It translates to CASRETGTGVYEQYF.

The rearrangement joins TRBV7-2 to TRBJ2-7; TRBD1 matches at 12 bases. V trimming: 5 bases; J trimming: 3 bases; junction bases outside the gene matches: 14. The CDR3 covers 18 residues. The germline gives CDR1 SGHTA, CDR2 FQGNSA. CDR3 DNA: TGTGCCAGCAGCCGTTCCGGGACAGGGGGCAAGTGGGACTACGAGCAGTACTTC. Protein: CASSRSGTGGKWDYEQYF.

The rearrangement links TRBV15 to TRBJ1-2; D gene unclear. Trimming took 3 bases from V and 6 from J, leaving 14 bases between them. The CDR3 has 14 amino acids. Germline loops: CDR1 LNHNV, CDR2 YYDKDF (reference sequence). The CDR3 DNA follows: TGTGCCACCAGCAGGCCCGAATTTTGGGATGGCTACACCTTC. Translating gives CATSRPEFWDGYTF.

The V and J genes are TRBV4-2 and TRBJ2-5; TRBD2 might be the D (5 bases). CDR1 is LGHNA, CDR2 YNFKEQ, per germline. V lost 1 base to trimming and J lost 7 bases, with 16 bases between them. This CDR3 region has 15 residues. CDR3 DNA: TGTGCCAGCAGCCAAGCGGAGGCCCGCCCGGGGACCCAGTACTTC. This encodes CASSQAEARPGTQYF.

This clone was detected a few times. The rearrangement joins TRBV4-1 to TRBJ1-2; 9 positions agree with TRBD1. The germline V gene has CDR1 MGHRA and CDR2 YSYEKL. This CDR3 has 15 residues. Germline trimming cut 4 bases from V and 6 bases from J; bases unmatched to any gene: 9. In nucleotides, the CDR3 is TGCGCCAGCAGCCCTTTCGGGACAGGGATTCATGGCTACACCTTC. Translating it yields CASSPFGTGIHGYTF.

The chain carries TRBV5-1 and TRBJ1-2; D perhaps matches TRBD1 (5 bases). V dropped 0 bases and J dropped 1 base, with 13 bases sitting between them. The CDR3 contains 16 residues. The germline V gene encodes CDR1 SGHRS and CDR2 YFSETQ. CDR3 sequence: CASSLDAGRLNYGYTF. For the CDR3, the DNA is TGCGCCAGCAGCTTGGATGCAGGGAGACTTAACTATGGCTACACCTTC. The whole variable domain, filled in from reference TRBV5-1 and TRBJ1-2, reads KAGVTQTPRYLIKTRGQQVTLSCSPISGHRSVSWYQQTPGQGLQFLFEYFSETQRNKGNFPGRFSGRQFSNSRSEMNVSTLELGDSALYLCASSLDAGRLNYGYTFGSGTRLTVV.

The chain couples TRBV5-1 to TRBJ2-1, with 7 bases identical to TRBD2. Unmatched junction bases numbered 7, after V lost 2 bases and J lost 8 bases. The CDR3 covers 14 residues. Germline CDR1 and CDR2: SGHRS and YFSETQ. DNA of the CDR3: TGCGCCAGCAGCTTTAGGGGAGGGCCCTATGAGCAGTTCTTC. Translating gives CASSFRGGPYEQFF.

This chain links TRBV5-1 with TRBJ1-1; D unclear. The CDR3 is 13 residues long. V was shortened by 4 bases and J by 8 bases, with 15 bases between the two germline ends. Germline values: CDR1 SGHRS, CDR2 YFSETQ. This CDR3 reads CASSDPGGGEAFF. The DNA of the CDR3 is TGCGCCAGCAGCGATCCAGGAGGTGGCGAAGCTTTCTTT.

Note on this clone: This CDR3 is also generated by other DNA sequences in the sample. The rearrangement joins TRBV5-1 to TRBJ2-7, with 15 bases lining up with TRBD2. CDR1 is SGHRS, CDR2 YFSETQ, per germline. V was pared by 0 bases and J by 4 bases, with 2 bases of the junction left unmatched. The CDR3 is made up of 16 amino acids. The CDR3 nucleotides read TGCGCCAGCAGCTTGGCCGGGACTAGCGGGGGGTACGAGCAGTACTTC. This codes for CASSLAGTSGGYEQYF.

This sequence joins TRBV6-1 and TRBJ2-3, with TRBD1 as a possible D gene (7 bases). Germline CDR1 and CDR2: MNHNS and SASEGT. The CDR3 length is 16 residues. V was cut by 4 bases and J by 3 bases, with 17 bases left in between. The CDR3 loop is CASSAPAGGRTDTQYF. The CDR3 DNA reads as TGTGCCAGCAGTGCCCCGGCAGGGGGGAGGACAGATACGCAGTATTTT.